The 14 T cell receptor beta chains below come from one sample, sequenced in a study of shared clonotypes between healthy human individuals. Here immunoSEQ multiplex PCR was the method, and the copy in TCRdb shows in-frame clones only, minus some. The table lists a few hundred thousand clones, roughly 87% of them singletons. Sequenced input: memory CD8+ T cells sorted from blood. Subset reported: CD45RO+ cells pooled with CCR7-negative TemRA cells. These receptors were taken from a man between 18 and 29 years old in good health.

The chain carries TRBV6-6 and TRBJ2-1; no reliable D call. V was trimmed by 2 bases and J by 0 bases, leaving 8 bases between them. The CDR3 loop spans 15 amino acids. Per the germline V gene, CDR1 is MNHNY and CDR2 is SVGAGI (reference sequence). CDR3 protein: CASSYNGYSYNEQFF. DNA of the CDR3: TGTGCCAGCAGTTACAACGGATACTCCTACAATGAGCAGTTCTTC.

The DNA of the CDR3 is TGTGCCAGCAGGGTGACAGGCTCCTACGAGCAGTACTTC. Encoded protein: CASRVTGSYEQYF. V is TRBV27 and J is TRBJ2-7, with D perhaps TRBD1 (6 bases). This CDR3 has 13 residues. The germline V and J ends were trimmed by 6 bases and 0 bases, with 9 bases remaining between them. CDR1 is MNHEY, CDR2 SMNVEV, per germline (reference sequence).

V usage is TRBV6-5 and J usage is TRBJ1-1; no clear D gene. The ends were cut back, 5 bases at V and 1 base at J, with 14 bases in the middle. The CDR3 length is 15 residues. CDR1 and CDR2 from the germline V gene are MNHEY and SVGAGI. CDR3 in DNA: TGTGCCAGCAGTACACCCAGGCCATCGAACACTGAAGCTTTCTTT. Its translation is CASSTPRPSNTEAFF.

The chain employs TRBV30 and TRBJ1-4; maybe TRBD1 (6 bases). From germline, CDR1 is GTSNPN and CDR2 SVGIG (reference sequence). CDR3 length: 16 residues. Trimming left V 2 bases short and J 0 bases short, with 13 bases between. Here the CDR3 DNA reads TGTGCCTGGAGTCCGCGGACAGACACAACTAATGAAAAACTGTTTTTT. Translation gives CAWSPRTDTTNEKLFF.

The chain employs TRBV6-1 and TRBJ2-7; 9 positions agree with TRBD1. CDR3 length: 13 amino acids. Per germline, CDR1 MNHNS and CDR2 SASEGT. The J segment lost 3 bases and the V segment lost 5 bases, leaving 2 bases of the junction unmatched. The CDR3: CASSWDRDYEQYF. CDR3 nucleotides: TGTGCCAGCAGTTGGGACAGGGACTACGAGCAGTACTTC.

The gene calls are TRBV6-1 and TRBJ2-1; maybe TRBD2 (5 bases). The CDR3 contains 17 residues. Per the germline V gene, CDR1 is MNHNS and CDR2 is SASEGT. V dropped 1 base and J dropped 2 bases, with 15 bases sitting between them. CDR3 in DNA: TGTGCCAGCAGTGAAGACCCCTCGGGAATCGCCTACAATGAGCAGTTCTTC. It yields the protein CASSEDPSGIAYNEQFF.

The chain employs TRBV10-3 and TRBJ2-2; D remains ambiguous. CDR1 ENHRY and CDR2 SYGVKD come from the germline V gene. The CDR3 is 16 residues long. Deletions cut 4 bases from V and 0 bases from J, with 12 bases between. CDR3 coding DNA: TGTGCCATCAGTGGGTCAGACATACCGAACACCGGGGAGCTGTTTTTT. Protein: CAISGSDIPNTGELFF.

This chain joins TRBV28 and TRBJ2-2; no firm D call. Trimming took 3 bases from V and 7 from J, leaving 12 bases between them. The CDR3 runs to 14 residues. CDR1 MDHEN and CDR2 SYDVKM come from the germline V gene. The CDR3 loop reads CASSFDESYGELFF. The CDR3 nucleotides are TGTGCCAGCAGTTTTGATGAGAGTTACGGGGAGCTGTTTTTT. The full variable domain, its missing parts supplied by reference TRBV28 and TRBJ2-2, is DVKVTQSSRYLVKRTGEKVFLECVQDMDHENMFWYRQDPGLGLRLIYFSYDVKMKEKGDIPEGYSVSREKKERFSLILESASTNQTSMYLCASSFDESYGELFFGEGSRLTVL.

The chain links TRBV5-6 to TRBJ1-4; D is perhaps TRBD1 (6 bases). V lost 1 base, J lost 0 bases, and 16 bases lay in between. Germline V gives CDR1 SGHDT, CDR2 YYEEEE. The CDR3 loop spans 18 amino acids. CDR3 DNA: TGTGCCAGCAGCTTGTCGTGGGGGGGCATGACAACTAATGAAAAACTGTTTTTT. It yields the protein CASSLSWGGMTTNEKLFF.

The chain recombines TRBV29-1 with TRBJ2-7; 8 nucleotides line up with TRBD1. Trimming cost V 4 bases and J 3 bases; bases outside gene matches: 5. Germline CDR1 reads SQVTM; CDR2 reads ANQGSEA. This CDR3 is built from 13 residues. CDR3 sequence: CSVGTGPGYEQYF. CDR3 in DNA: TGCAGCGTTGGGACAGGGCCCGGCTACGAGCAGTACTTC.

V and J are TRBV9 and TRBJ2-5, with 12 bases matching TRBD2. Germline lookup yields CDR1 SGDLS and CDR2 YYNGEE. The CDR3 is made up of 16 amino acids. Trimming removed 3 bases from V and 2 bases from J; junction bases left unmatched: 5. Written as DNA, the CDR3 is TGTGCCAGCAGCGCCCCGACTAGCGGGGGACAAGAGACCCAGTACTTC. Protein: CASSAPTSGGQETQYF.

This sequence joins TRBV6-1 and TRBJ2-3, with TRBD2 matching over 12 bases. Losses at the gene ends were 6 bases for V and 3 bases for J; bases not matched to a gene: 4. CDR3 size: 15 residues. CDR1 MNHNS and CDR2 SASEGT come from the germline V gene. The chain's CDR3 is CASRLLAGGTDTQYF. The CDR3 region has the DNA TGTGCCAGCAGACTACTAGCGGGAGGTACAGATACGCAGTATTTT.

For the CDR3, the DNA is TGTGCCAGCAGCCCAGACAGGGGTCGGAACACCGGGGAGCTGTTTTTT. Translated: CASSPDRGRNTGELFF. This chain joins TRBV7-9 and TRBJ2-2; TRBD1 aligns across 8 bases. There are 16 residues in the CDR3. The germline gives CDR1 SEHNR, CDR2 FQNEAQ (reference sequence). J gave up 1 base and V 5 bases, and 6 bases lay outside the gene matches.

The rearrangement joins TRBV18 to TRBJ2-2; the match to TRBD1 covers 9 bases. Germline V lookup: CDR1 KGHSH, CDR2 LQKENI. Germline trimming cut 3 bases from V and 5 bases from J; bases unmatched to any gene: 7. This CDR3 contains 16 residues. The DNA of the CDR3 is TGTGCCAGCTCACCCCGGGACAGGGCTCAGACCGGGGAGCTGTTTTTT. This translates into CASSPRDRAQTGELFF.